These T cell receptor beta chains were read from a single sample in a study of blood T cell repertoires in COVID-19. Measured with immunoSEQ multiplex PCR; TCRdb has only the in-frame clones, and not every one. The table includes 140,000 or so clones, around 90% detected once. Sequenced sample: peripheral blood. These receptors originate from a man in his 70s with acute or convalescent COVID-19. Each CDR3 is given with its conserved first and last residue. The D gene is left open where the match is weak. Clone size appears in some rows only: once, few, many, or a class for an expanded clone.

CASSLLTGEIEKDTQYF	TGTGCCAGCAGCTTGTTGACAGGGGAAATCGAAAAAGATACGCAGTATTTT	TRBD1	TRBV5-6	NA	TRBJ2-3
CASSLPRLATNEQFF	TGTGCCAGCAGCTTACCGAGACTAGCGACGAATGAGCAGTTCTTC	TRBD2	TRBV7-2	NA	TRBJ2-1
CASSSNQETQYF	TGCGCCAGCAGCTCAAACCAAGAGACCCAGTACTTC	NA	TRBV5-1	NA	TRBJ2-5
CASAGTPGDNSPLHF	TGTGCCAGCGCAGGGACTCCGGGGGATAATTCACCCCTCCACTTT	NA	TRBV6-5	NA	TRBJ1-6
CAISESTGGSNYGYTF	TGTGCCATCAGTGAGTCGACAGGGGGCTCGAACTATGGCTACACCTTC	TRBD1	TRBV10-3	NA	TRBJ1-2
CASSLSGMNTEAFF	TGTGCCAGCAGCTTATCAGGGATGAACACTGAAGCTTTCTTT	NA	TRBV7-9	NA	TRBJ1-1
CASSKINRVVDTQYF	TGTGCCAGCAGTAAGATTAACAGGGTAGTAGATACGCAGTATTTT	NA	TRBV27	NA	TRBJ2-3
CASSLAGSTDTQYF	TGTGCCAGCAGCTTAGCGGGCAGCACAGATACGCAGTATTTT	NA	TRBV7-8	NA	TRBJ2-3
CASSQNRENTGELFF	TGTGCCAGCTCACAAAACCGGGAGAACACCGGGGAGCTGTTTTTT	NA	TRBV18	NA	TRBJ2-2
CASSLGSSGGNEQFF	TGTGCCAGCAGCTTAGGTTCTAGCGGGGGAAATGAGCAGTTCTTC	TRBD2	TRBV11-3	NA	TRBJ2-1
CASSGGDRENTGELFF	TGTGCCAGCAGCGGAGGGGACAGGGAGAACACCGGGGAGCTGTTTTTT	TRBD1	TRBV9	few	TRBJ2-2
CASSKYMNTEAFF	TGTGCCAGTAGCAAATACATGAACACTGAAGCTTTCTTT	NA	TRBV19	NA	TRBJ1-1
CASSARGRLAGEEQFF	TGTGCCAGTAGTGCGCGCGGAAGACTAGCGGGAGAAGAGCAGTTCTTC	TRBD2	TRBV19	NA	TRBJ2-1
CASSPGQEYGYTF	TGTGCCAGCAGCCCGGGACAGGAGTATGGCTACACCTTC	TRBD1	TRBV28	NA	TRBJ1-2
CASKDQGALGNSPLHF	TGTGCCAGCAAAGACCAGGGGGCTCTGGGTAATTCACCCCTCCACTTT	TRBD1	TRBV27	NA	TRBJ1-6
CASGRGRGGNQPQHF	TGTGCCAGTGGCAGGGGGCGCGGGGGCAATCAGCCCCAGCATTTT	TRBD1	TRBV28	NA	TRBJ1-5
CAISEKIRDGGLHGYTF	TGTGCCATCAGTGAGAAGATACGGGACGGGGGACTACATGGCTACACCTTC	NA	TRBV10-3	NA	TRBJ1-2
CASSLLAEDTQYF	TGTGCCAGCAGCTTGCTAGCGGAAGATACGCAGTATTTT	TRBD2	TRBV5-4	NA	TRBJ2-3
CASSWGQPGSGNTIYF	TGTGCCAGCAGCTGGGGACAGCCCGGCTCTGGAAACACCATATATTTT	TRBD1	TRBV7-9	NA	TRBJ1-3
CASSLAGGAVGTEAFF	TGTGCCAGTAGTCTGGCAGGGGGAGCGGTGGGCACTGAAGCTTTCTTT	TRBD1	TRBV19	NA	TRBJ1-1
CASSSLFLTGTSGQSSYEQYF	TGTGCCAGCAGCAGCCTATTCCTCACCGGGACTAGCGGTCAAAGCTCCTACGAGCAGTACTTC	TRBD2	TRBV27	NA	TRBJ2-7
CASTSSDSNEQFF	TGTGCCAGTACCTCTTCGGACAGCAATGAGCAGTTCTTC	NA	TRBV19	once	TRBJ2-1
CASSPADRGETQYF	TGTGCCAGCAGTCCCGCGGACAGGGGGGAGACCCAGTACTTC	TRBD1	TRBV6-6	NA	TRBJ2-5
CASAGTGEETQYF	TGTGCCAGCGCCGGGACAGGGGAAGAGACCCAGTACTTC	TRBD1	TRBV9	NA	TRBJ2-5